The clone carrying this T cell receptor beta chain has only a few counts. The antigen is unknown. This sample was taken from a study of blood T cells in healthy people across ages. In germline, CDR1 is LNHNV, CDR2 YYDKDF (reference sequence). The V and J ends lost 5 bases and 3 bases respectively, with 16 bases between them. The CDR3 is 15 amino acids. The study, taken as a whole, reports: Diversity was higher, and naive CD4+ cells more numerous, in long-lived donors than in aged donors. Observed TCR beta diversity per million T cells went down as age went up. This fall followed a roughly linear course with age.

PCR was performed a second time for about 6 to 12 cycles using a sample-barcoded 5' primer and a J-beta primer mix. The authors tagged each cDNA molecule using a template-switch adaptor with 12 random nucleotides. TCRdb reanalysed the 5' RACE reads using MiXCR and keeps one entry per CDR3 protein. The table lists over a million distinct CDR3 sequences, 35% to 45% of them singletons. The sequenced sample consisted of blood. V and J are TRBV15 and TRBJ1-1; D gene uncertain. This TCR was sampled from a woman aged 18-35 years in good health. The CDR3 is CATSGLGWGDTEAFF. The CDR3 bases are TGTGCCACCAGCGGCCTGGGATGGGGTGACACTGAAGCTTTCTTT.